This TCR beta chain was sequenced during a study of T cell changes during pregnancy in multiple sclerosis (dated by TCRdb to the late 2010s). Notes on the research overall: In women with multiple sclerosis, the researchers looked at how the T cell repertoire shifted as pregnancy progressed.

The library was built by means of the immunoSEQ multiplex PCR assay. Imported from immuneACCESS, the table was reduced by TCRdb to in-frame sequences with V and J called. These copies leave out some clones; in studies compared against another copy, an unresolved V gene accounts for under half, and the cause of the remainder is not known. In this sample the table shows 55,000 to 65,000 clones, 90% of which occur a single time. The ten most abundant clones make up 0.7% to 0.9% of the sample. About this clone itself: No antigen is known for it. The junction shows a germline mismatch at one end, possibly a read error.

CDR1 SSHAT and CDR2 FNYEAQ are derived from the germline V gene (reference sequence). The CDR3 numbers 16 residues from cysteine through phenylalanine. Only the CDR3 DNA is retained, 48 bases long and in frame from the first base. This clonotype was obtained from a female donor in good health, enrolled as a control in a pregnancy study. In this chain, TRBV7-7 is recombined with TRBJ2-2; confidence is insufficient to name the D gene. This specimen consisted of peripheral blood, obtained in the first trimester of pregnancy. The CDR3 region: CASSLVPSVDTGELFF. The nucleotide sequence reads as follows: TGTGCTAGCAGCTTAGTCCCTAGTGTCGACACCGGGGAGCTGTTTTTT.